Listed below are T cell receptor beta chains from one sample, sequenced in a study of technical replicates of blood from several donors. This table comes from immunoSEQ multiplex PCR, and its TCRdb copy is limited to in-frame clones, with some not included. The sample records about 80,000 clones, 92% being singletons. Sample: T cells isolated from PBMCs. These receptors originate from a human donor in good health. Both conserved end residues are part of each CDR3. D genes are given only for firm matches. Expanded clones are given a class, and other clones once, few, many or no size at all.

j_call v_call d_call clone_size cdr3_nt cdr3_aa
TRBJ2-7 TRBV5-4 TRBD2 - TGTGCCAGCAGCCGCCGGAGCGGGAGTAACTACGAGCAGTACTTC CASSRRSGSNYEQYF
TRBJ2-1 TRBV5-1 - - TGCGCCAGCAGCTTAGGAGGGCCCCTGAGGGAGCAGTTCTTC CASSLGGPLREQFF
TRBJ2-2 TRBV11-2 - - TGTGCCAGCAGCTTAGGGAGGGCCGCCGGGGAGCTGTTTTTT CASSLGRAAGELFF
TRBJ2-1 TRBV7-3 - once TGTGCCAGCAGCCACAGCGGCATTAGCTCCTACAATGAGCAGTTCTTC CASSHSGISSYNEQFF
TRBJ2-2 TRBV30 - - TGTGCTCGTGAGGGTGGCGGGGAGCTGTTTTTT CAREGGGELFF
TRBJ2-7 TRBV19 - - TGTGCCAGTAGTATAGTGTCGGGTTACTACGAGCAGTACTTC CASSIVSGYYEQYF
TRBJ2-7 TRBV6-6 - - TGTGCCAGCAGTTTGGCGGGGAACGAGCAGTACTTC CASSLAGNEQYF
TRBJ1-1 TRBV5-4 - - TGTGCCAGCAGCTTGGACAGGGTCACTGAAGCTTTCTTT CASSLDRVTEAFF
TRBJ1-5 TRBV5-8 - - TGTGCCAGCCAAGGCGGGAGCAATCAGCCCCAGCATTTT CASQGGSNQPQHF
TRBJ2-7 TRBV27 TRBD2 - TGTGCCAGCAGTTTATCCGGGACTAGCAAGTACGAGCAGTACTTC CASSLSGTSKYEQYF
TRBJ1-3 TRBV7-9 - - TGTGCCAGCAGCTTGGGGCAGGTCTCTGGAAACACCATATATTTT CASSLGQVSGNTIYF
TRBJ1-1 TRBV5-8 - - TGTGCCAGCAGCCACGCACAAACCCCGACAGGTCTACTGAACACTGAAGCTTTCTTT CASSHAQTPTGLLNTEAFF
TRBJ1-5 TRBV4-1 - - TGCGCCAGCAGCCCCCCGGGAGGAATCTTTGGATGGCCCCAGCATTTT CASSPPGGIFGWPQHF
TRBJ2-7 TRBV28 - once TGTGCCAGCAGTTTACAGGGTTACGAGCAGTACTTC CASSLQGYEQYF
TRBJ2-7 TRBV4-2 TRBD2 - TGTGCCAGCAGCCAAGAAGTTCTAGCGGGCTACGAGCAGTACTTC CASSQEVLAGYEQYF
TRBJ2-3 TRBV7-3 TRBD2 - TGTGCCAGCAGCTTATGGGGCGGGAGGTCGTTCACAGATACGCAGTATTTT CASSLWGGRSFTDTQYF
TRBJ1-4 TRBV7-8 - - TGTGCCAGCAGCGCCTACAGGGTGGCTAATGAAAAACTGTTTTTT CASSAYRVANEKLFF
TRBJ1-1 TRBV18 TRBD1 once TGTGCCAGTACAGGGGAGAACACTGAAGCTTTCTTT CASTGENTEAFF